These 30 T cell receptor beta chains came from one sample sequenced in a study of shared T cell receptors in the human thymus. Using immunoSEQ multiplex PCR, the repertoire was profiled, and TCRdb retains in-frame clones only, with some absent. The sample has 500,000 to 750,000 clones; roughly 90% are singletons. These data were likewise used in another study, on human thymus T cells.

Specimen: thymocytes. Source of these receptors: a boy in the first two years of life with a congenital heart defect.

To note about this clone: At one boundary the junction diverges from the germline segment, which might be a read error. The V and J genes are TRBV4-3 and TRBJ2-7; 8 nucleotides agree with TRBD1. Germline lookup yields CDR1 LGHNA and CDR2 YSLEER. This CDR3 has 18 residues. CDR3 in amino acids: CASSQAGQGAHGSHEQYF. In DNA, the CDR3 is TGCGCCAGCAGCCAAGCTGGCCAGGGGGCGCATGGCTCCCACGAGCAGTACTTC.

This rearrangement joins TRBV7-2 to TRBJ2-3; D perhaps matches TRBD1 (5 bases). Trimming removed 1 base from V and 0 bases from J, with 14 bases in between. From germline, CDR1 is SGHTA and CDR2 FQGNSA. The CDR3 has 17 amino acids. CDR3 bases: TGTGCCAGCAGCTTAGTTCCCCCAGGGTCTAGCACAGATACGCAGTATTTT. Protein product: CASSLVPPGSSTDTQYF.

V and J are TRBV4-1 and TRBJ2-3; tentative D call: TRBD1 (5 bases). Germline CDR1 is MGHRA and CDR2 is YSYEKL. The germline V and J ends were trimmed by 1 base and 1 base, with 27 bases remaining between them. The length of the CDR3 is 21 residues. CDR3 residues: CASSQVTVGPWGSNGTDTQYF. The CDR3 DNA follows: TGCGCCAGCAGCCAAGTAACGGTCGGCCCCTGGGGCTCCAACGGCACAGATACGCAGTATTTT.

This chain connects TRBV28 to TRBJ2-6; 7 nucleotides agree with TRBD1. Germline CDR1 is MDHEN and CDR2 is SYDVKM. This CDR3 has 19 amino acids. The V and J ends lost 3 bases and 2 bases, in that order; junction bases with no gene match: 13. This CDR3 is CASSFTGTVDATGANVLTF. CDR3 DNA: TGTGCCAGCAGTTTTACCGGGACAGTAGACGCCACTGGGGCCAACGTCCTGACTTTC.

This chain uses TRBV2 with TRBJ1-1; possible D gene TRBD1, 5 bases. This CDR3 is built from 15 residues. The V gene lost 3 bases and the J gene lost 0 bases, with 11 bases spanning the gap. Germline CDR1 SNHLY, CDR2 FYNNEI. CDR3 bases: TGTGCCAGCAGTGAGGGGCAGCGCATGAACACTGAAGCTTTCTTT. This gives the protein CASSEGQRMNTEAFF.

The chain is built from TRBV28 and TRBJ2-1; 9 bases match TRBD1. V lost 4 bases, J lost 5 bases, and 9 bases stayed unmatched. The germline gives CDR1 MDHEN, CDR2 SYDVKM. The CDR3 spans 16 residues. The CDR3 here is CASSSPRDRVHNEQFF. In DNA form, the CDR3 reads TGTGCCAGCAGTTCACCCCGGGACAGGGTGCACAATGAGCAGTTCTTC.

The V gene is TRBV11-2, the J gene TRBJ2-1; TRBD2 agrees at 10 bases. Per germline, CDR1 SGHAT and CDR2 FQNNGV. This CDR3 has 17 amino acids. The V gene end was trimmed by 1 base and the J gene end by 8 bases; junction bases not matched to a gene: 11. The CDR3 bases are TGTGCCAGCAGCTTAGGAGCCTTAGCGGGAGGTAAGGATGAGCAGTTCTTC. Protein: CASSLGALAGGKDEQFF.

The genes are TRBV10-3 and TRBJ2-1, with D perhaps matching TRBD2 (6 bases). This CDR3 has 17 residues. CDR1 is ENHRY, CDR2 SYGVKD, per germline. The V and J ends lost 11 bases and 5 bases respectively, with 28 bases between them. This chain's CDR3 is CALHKGRNNSVDNEQFF. The CDR3 DNA reads TGTGCCCTCCACAAGGGGAGGAACAACTCGGTAGACAATGAGCAGTTCTTC.

The chain has TRBV4-1 and TRBJ2-7, with 10 bases identical to TRBD1. The trim removed 1 base at V and 4 bases at J, leaving 10 bases unmatched. This CDR3 has 17 residues. Germline V lookup: CDR1 MGHRA, CDR2 YSYEKL. CDR3 residues: CASSQVLGQGDLYEQYF. CDR3 in DNA: TGCGCCAGCAGCCAAGTTTTAGGACAGGGGGACCTATACGAGCAGTACTTC.

The chain couples TRBV15 to TRBJ2-1; a possible D gene is TRBD2 (6 bases). CDR3 length: 15 amino acids. V lost 1 base and J lost 6, with 13 bases in between. CDR1 is LNHNV, CDR2 YYDKDF, per germline (reference sequence). The CDR3 DNA is TGTGCCACCAGCAGAGTCGGGAGTGGCGTCAATGAGCAGTTCTTC. It specifies CATSRVGSGVNEQFF. The entire variable domain, with the rest obtained from reference TRBV15 and TRBJ2-1, is as follows: DAMVIQNPRYQVTQFGKPVTLSCSQTLNHNVMYWYQQKSSQAPKLLFHYYDKDFNNEADTPDNFQSRRPNTSFCFLDIRSPGLGDTAMYLCATSRVGSGVNEQFFGPGTRLTVL.

CDR3 coding DNA: TGTGCCAGCAGCCCAAAAACAGGGGGTCGGTTCTCGGGCTATGGCTACACCTTC. The encoded protein is CASSPKTGGRFSGYGYTF. The chain links TRBV14 to TRBJ1-2; 8 positions agree with TRBD1. V was clipped by 4 bases and J by 4 bases; unmatched bases: 17. CDR3 length equals 18 residues. The germline gives CDR1 SGHDN, CDR2 FVKESK. Combining the CDR3 with reference TRBV14 and TRBJ1-2 gives the whole variable domain EAGVTQFPSHSVIEKGQTVTLRCDPISGHDNLYWYRRVMGKEIKFLLHFVKESKQDESGMPNNRFLAERTGGTYSTLKVQPAELEDSGVYFCASSPKTGGRFSGYGYTFGSGTRLTVV.

J is TRBJ2-3 and V is TRBV4-2; 7 bases fit TRBD1. Germline CDR1 reads LGHNA; CDR2 reads YNFKEQ. The CDR3 contains 18 residues. Trimming at V came to 0 bases and at J to 0 bases, leaving 9 bases not matched to a gene. CDR3 in amino acids: CASSQDPPGQQSTDTQYF. The CDR3 nucleotides read TGTGCCAGCAGCCAAGACCCACCGGGACAGCAAAGCACAGATACGCAGTATTTT.

In its sample, this clone was seen once. The chain has TRBV11-3 and TRBJ2-1, with 10 bases lining up with TRBD1. The V segment lost 5 bases and the J segment 3 bases; nucleotides outside the gene matches: 7. This CDR3 has 16 amino acids. Germline V lookup: CDR1 SGHNT, CDR2 YENEEA. CDR3 sequence reads: CASSPQRDRGYNEQFF. The CDR3 DNA follows: TGTGCCAGCAGCCCCCAACGGGACAGGGGCTACAATGAGCAGTTCTTC.

V is TRBV5-8 and J is TRBJ2-7; D call uncertain. Germline V gene lookup returns CDR1 SGHTS and CDR2 YDEGEE. V lost 0 bases and J 3 bases, leaving 10 bases between the germline ends. The CDR3 is made up of 14 amino acids. CDR3 in DNA: TGTGCCAGCAGCTTGGTGGTCTCACTCTACGAGCAGTACTTC. Residues: CASSLVVSLYEQYF.

The V and J genes are TRBV2 and TRBJ2-5; 10 nucleotides agree with TRBD1. V dropped 6 bases and J dropped 2; count of bases not matched to a gene: 6. This CDR3 is built from 15 residues. CDR1 and CDR2 from the germline V gene are SNHLY and FYNNEI. In DNA form, the CDR3 reads TGTGCCAGCAGAGGCCGGACAGGGGGACAAGAGACCCAGTACTTC. Translated, it gives CASRGRTGGQETQYF.

The chain combines TRBV7-2 with TRBJ2-5; TRBD2 is a possible D gene (6 bases). The ends were cut back, 1 base at V and 7 bases at J, with 16 bases in the middle. CDR3 length: 15 residues. From germline, CDR1 is SGHTA and CDR2 FQGNSA. DNA for the CDR3: TGTGCCAGCAGCTTAGGCCGAGGGGCCGGGGGGACCCAGTACTTC. Translated: CASSLGRGAGGTQYF.

The chain carries TRBV9 and TRBJ2-3, with 12 bases identical to TRBD2. Unmatched junction bases numbered 12, after V lost 4 bases and J lost 0 bases. Per the germline V gene, CDR1 is SGDLS and CDR2 is YYNGEE. The CDR3 totals 19 residues. The CDR3 protein is CASSFLPGTSGSSTDTQYF. CDR3 sequence (DNA): TGTGCCAGCAGCTTCCTCCCCGGGACTAGCGGGTCTAGCACAGATACGCAGTATTTT.

The CDR3 protein is CAWSVSGGGYTF. In DNA form, the CDR3 reads TGTGCCTGGAGTGTATCCGGGGGTGGCTACACCTTC. This rearrangement joins TRBV30 to TRBJ1-2, with a possible D match to TRBD1 (5 bases). V was clipped by 0 bases and J by 7 bases, with 9 bases between them. The CDR3 length is 12 residues. CDR1 and CDR2 (germline): GTSNPN, SVGIG (reference sequence).

Remarks on this clone: The same CDR3 is also encoded by other DNA sequences in this sample. The chain employs TRBV6-6 and TRBJ2-7, with 12 bases lining up with TRBD1. Trimming cost V 2 bases and J 2 bases; bases outside gene matches: 1. CDR3 size: 15 residues. Germline V gives CDR1 MNHNY, CDR2 SVGAGI (reference sequence). The CDR3 DNA reads as TGTGCCAGCAGTTACGGGACAGGGGGCCCCTACGAGCAGTACTTC. It translates to CASSYGTGGPYEQYF.

The genes are TRBV5-4 and TRBJ2-7; TRBD2 might be the D (6 bases). Trimming took off 3 bases at V and 0 bases at J, with 10 bases between the two ends. This CDR3 is built from 14 residues. CDR1 SGHNT and CDR2 YYREEE come from the germline V gene (reference sequence). The CDR3 sequence is CASSSAGPSYEQYF. The CDR3 DNA reads as TGTGCCAGCAGCTCTGCGGGACCCTCCTACGAGCAGTACTTC.

The rearrangement uses TRBV5-5 and TRBJ2-7; 12 bases agree with TRBD2. CDR3 size: 15 residues. Germline V gives CDR1 SGHKS, CDR2 YYEKEE (reference sequence). Germline trimming cut 4 bases from V and 2 bases from J; bases unmatched to any gene: 4. DNA of the CDR3: TGTGCCAGCAGCCGACGGACTAGCGGGGCCTACGAGCAGTACTTC. It yields the protein CASSRRTSGAYEQYF.

The chain links TRBV30 to TRBJ2-7, with TRBD1 matching over 7 bases. The V segment lost 3 bases and the J segment 6 bases; nucleotides outside the gene matches: 5. This CDR3 comprises 12 residues. Germline CDR1 is GTSNPN and CDR2 is SVGIG (reference sequence). CDR3 amino acids: CAWSYRGPEQYF. In nucleotides, the CDR3 is TGTGCCTGGAGCTACAGGGGTCCCGAGCAGTACTTC. Based on the CDR3 plus reference TRBV30 and TRBJ2-7, the full variable domain is SQTIHQWPATLVQPVGSPLSLECTVEGTSNPNLYWYRQAAGRGLQLLFYSVGIGQISSEVPQNLSASRPQDRQFILSSKKLLLSDSGFYLCAWSYRGPEQYFGPGTRLTVT.

This clone has more than one count but fewer than ten. The rearrangement joins TRBV28 to TRBJ2-7; 9 bases align to TRBD1. This CDR3 has 14 amino acids. The germline V gene has CDR1 MDHEN and CDR2 SYDVKM. With V trimmed by 5 bases and J by 5 bases, 7 bases remained unmatched. For the CDR3, the DNA is TGTGCCAGCAGTCCCGGGACAGGGATCCACGAGCAGTACTTC. It yields the protein CASSPGTGIHEQYF.

CDR3 sequence reads: CASSLSGQGTYNEQFF. CDR3 in DNA: TGTGCCAGCAGTTTGTCGGGACAGGGGACCTACAATGAGCAGTTCTTC. V usage is TRBV27 and J usage is TRBJ2-1; 10 nucleotides match TRBD1. From germline, CDR1 is MNHEY and CDR2 SMNVEV (reference sequence). Germline trimming cut 3 bases from V and 2 bases from J; bases unmatched to any gene: 4. The CDR3 covers 16 residues.

J is TRBJ2-7 and V is TRBV7-9, with TRBD2 matching over 11 bases. This CDR3 is built from 18 residues. Germline values: CDR1 SEHNR, CDR2 FQNEAQ (reference sequence). J was trimmed by 5 bases and V by 5 bases; bases with no gene match: 17. CDR3 coding DNA: TGTGCCAGCAGCCTCCCGGGGGGAGATACTAGCGGGAGTCACGAGCAGTACTTC. Encoded protein: CASSLPGGDTSGSHEQYF.

The chain joins TRBV10-3 to TRBJ2-3, with TRBD2 matching over 10 bases. Per the germline V gene, CDR1 is ENHRY and CDR2 is SYGVKD. J gave up 3 bases and V 4 bases, and 1 base lay outside the gene matches. The CDR3 runs to 14 residues. This CDR3 is CAISAGLATDTQYF. CDR3 in DNA: TGTGCCATCAGTGCGGGACTAGCGACAGATACGCAGTATTTT.

The chain links TRBV7-2 to TRBJ2-3; a possible D gene is TRBD2 (5 bases). This CDR3 spans 16 amino acids. The ends were cut back, 4 bases at V and 0 bases at J, with 14 bases in the middle. Germline-derived CDR1 and CDR2 are SGHTA and FQGNSA. Here the CDR3 reads CASSSPRLASTDTQYF. CDR3 nucleotides: TGTGCCAGCAGCTCCCCCAGGCTAGCCAGCACAGATACGCAGTATTTT.

The count of this clone is one. The genes are TRBV15 and TRBJ2-7, with 7 nucleotides matching TRBD1. Unmatched junction bases numbered 11, after V lost 4 bases and J lost 5 bases. Germline CDR1 reads LNHNV; CDR2 reads YYDKDF (reference sequence). The CDR3 length is 15 residues. The chain's CDR3 is CATSKGGYELDEQYF. DNA for the CDR3: TGTGCCACCAGCAAAGGGGGCTACGAGCTAGACGAGCAGTACTTC.

The rearrangement joins TRBV7-9 to TRBJ1-2; D possibly corresponds to TRBD1 (6 bases). V dropped 4 bases and J dropped 8 bases, with 23 bases sitting between them. The CDR3 has 16 amino acids. CDR1 and CDR2 from the germline V gene are SEHNR and FQNEAQ (reference sequence). As DNA, the CDR3 is TGTGCCAGCAGCTCCTTTTACCACAGGGACGCTTCGGGCTACACCTTC. Protein product: CASSSFYHRDASGYTF.

CDR3 in DNA: TGTGCCAGCAGTTTTTCTCCGGGACACTCCTACGAGCAGTACTTC. Translation: CASSFSPGHSYEQYF. The chain employs TRBV28 and TRBJ2-7, with D maybe TRBD1 (6 bases). Trimming cost V 3 bases and J 0 bases, with 12 bases left between them. The CDR3 is 15 amino acids. Germline lookup yields CDR1 MDHEN and CDR2 SYDVKM.